The T cell receptor (beta chain) under discussion was sequenced for a study of early T cells in non-severe SARS-CoV-2 infection. On the study more broadly: Alpha and beta chains were unpaired, from unsorted whole-blood bulk RNA.

Findings of the study overall: Private and CD4 specificities were missed by VDJdb matching, skewed to anti-spike CD8.

As regards this clonotype: The antigen remains unidentified.

The TCR library protocol was used to attach unique molecular identifiers. These identifiers were attached to individual cDNA molecules. One entry per CDR3 protein, called by TCRdb with MiXCR from the 5' RACE reads. This sample yields about 60,000 distinct CDR3 sequences, of which about 17% are seen a single time; about 8.4% belongs to the top ten. The CDR3 has 16 amino acids. The germline V and J ends were trimmed by 4 bases and 1 base, with 14 bases remaining between them. Germline loops: CDR1 PRHDT, CDR2 FYEKMQ (reference sequence). The starting material was whole blood, obtained at baseline. The rearrangement joins TRBV13 to TRBJ1-5, with D maybe TRBD1 (5 bases). The TCR was taken from an adult who was a healthcare worker with PCR-confirmed SARS-CoV-2 infection or an uninfected control (not recorded which). The CDR3 is CASSSRARGSNQPQHF. For the CDR3, the DNA is TGTGCCAGCAGCTCCCGGGCAAGGGGAAGCAATCAGCCCCAGCATTTT. The entire variable domain, with the rest obtained from reference TRBV13 and TRBJ1-5, is as follows: AAGVIQSPRHLIKEKRETATLKCYPIPRHDTVYWYQQGPGQDPQFLISFYEKMQSDKGSIPDRFSAQQFSDYHSELNMSSLELGDSALYFCASSSRARGSNQPQHFGDGTRLSIL.